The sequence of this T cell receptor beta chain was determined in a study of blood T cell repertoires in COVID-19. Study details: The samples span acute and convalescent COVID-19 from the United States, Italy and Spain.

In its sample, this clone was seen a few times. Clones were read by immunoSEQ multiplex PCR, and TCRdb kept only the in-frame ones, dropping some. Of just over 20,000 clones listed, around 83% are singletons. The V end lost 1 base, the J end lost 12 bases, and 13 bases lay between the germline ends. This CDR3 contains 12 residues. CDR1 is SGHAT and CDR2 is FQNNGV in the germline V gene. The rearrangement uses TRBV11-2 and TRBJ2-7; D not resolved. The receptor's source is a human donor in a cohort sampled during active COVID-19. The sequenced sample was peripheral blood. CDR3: CASSLVTTRLYF. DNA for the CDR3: TGTGCCAGCAGCTTAGTGACGACAAGGCTGTACTTC.